These 32 T cell receptor beta chains were sequenced from one sample in a study of T cell responses to AZD1222 COVID-19 vaccine (TCRdb year 2021). The receptor library was made with the immunoSEQ multiplex PCR assay. This is the immuneACCESS table as TCRdb keeps it, with only in-frame sequences that have V and J called. A part of the clones is gone; compared with another copy, unresolved V genes explain less than half, and the rest is unexplained. Across this sample there are fewer than 200,000 clones, with 90% seen only once. About 4.3% of the sample is held by the ten biggest clonotypes. The time point label, read with the paper, signifies: about 28 days (+/-7) after the second vaccine dose. The sample's treatment or condition, from its label and the paper: meningococcal conjugate vaccine given as trial control. The specimen comprised peripheral blood, sampled 28 days after the second dose of the MenACWY control vaccine. Source of these receptors: an adult who received the MenACWY meningococcal vaccine as a control.

With regard to this clone: At the DNA level, this CDR3 is encoded by other sequences in the same sample as well. The chain employs TRBV7-6 and TRBJ2-7; D uncertain. Trimming cost V 1 base and J 4 bases, with 14 bases left between them. The CDR3 sequence is 15 residues long. CDR1 and CDR2 (germline): SGHVS, FNYEAQ. The DNA of the CDR3 is TGTGCCAGCAGCTTAGGGGCTACTACTTCTTACGAGCAGTACTTC. Amino acid sequence: CASSLGATTSYEQYF.

The genes are TRBV25-1 and TRBJ2-1; the D gene could be TRBD1 or TRBD2 (5 bases each). Germline values: CDR1 MGHDK, CDR2 SYGVNS. This CDR3 comprises 13 residues. The V end was cut by 0 bases, the J end by 12 bases, with 12 bases between. CDR3 DNA: TGTGCCAGCAGTGAATATAACGAGGGGCCGCAGTTCTTC. Protein product: CASSEYNEGPQFF.

The chain carries TRBV6-2 or TRBV6-3 and TRBJ2-7, with 10 bases lining up with TRBD2. With V trimmed by 2 bases and J by 6 bases, 4 bases remained unmatched. The length of the CDR3 is 14 residues. Looked up from germline, CDR1 is MNHEY and CDR2 is SVGEGT. CDR3 sequence reads: CASSYLAGVLEQYF. CDR3 nucleotides: TGTGCCAGCAGTTACCTAGCGGGAGTCCTCGAGCAGTACTTC.

The chain has TRBV5-1 and TRBJ1-4; D is undetermined. Trimming left V 2 bases short and J 5 bases short, with 10 bases between. The CDR3 spans 14 residues. The germline V gene has CDR1 SGHRS and CDR2 YFSETQ. The DNA for the CDR3 is TGCGCCAGCAGCTTCACGGAACACAATGAAAAACTGTTTTTT. It yields the protein CASSFTEHNEKLFF.

The chain employs TRBV5-1 and TRBJ2-3, with 11 bases lining up with TRBD2. The V and J ends lost 4 bases and 5 bases, in that order; junction bases with no gene match: 6. Germline CDR1 SGHRS, CDR2 YFSETQ. The CDR3 extends over 15 amino acids. CDR3 nucleotide sequence: TGCGCCAGCAGCACCTTAGCGGGAGGGCAAGATACGCAGTATTTT. It yields the protein CASSTLAGGQDTQYF.

The CDR3 nucleotides read TGTGCCAGCAGCGTAGGCGAGTTTTCCACCCCTGGAAACACCATATATTTT. This encodes CASSVGEFSTPGNTIYF. The V call is TRBV9, the J call TRBJ1-3; no clear D. Per the germline V gene, CDR1 is SGDLS and CDR2 is YYNGEE. Trimming took 0 bases from V and 2 from J, leaving 15 bases between them. CDR3 length equals 17 residues.

The chain is built from TRBV7-2 and TRBJ2-3; TRBD2 agrees at 11 bases. This CDR3 contains 16 residues. The V and J ends lost 7 bases and 2 bases, in that order; junction bases with no gene match: 8. Germline CDR1 SGHTA, CDR2 FQGNSA. The CDR3 nucleotides read TGTGCCAGCACCCGACTAGCGGGGACTGACACAGATACGCAGTATTTT. Translating gives CASTRLAGTDTDTQYF.

The chain has TRBV19 and TRBJ1-2; D gene uncertain. Trimming took 5 bases from V and 4 from J, leaving 11 bases between them. This CDR3 spans 13 amino acids. Germline V gene data show CDR1 as LNHDA and CDR2 as SQIVND (reference sequence). The CDR3 loop reads CASSPGGIYGYTF. The CDR3 DNA follows: TGTGCCAGTAGTCCCGGAGGGATCTATGGCTACACCTTC.

V gene TRBV7-9 combines with J gene TRBJ2-2; no firm D call. This CDR3 region has 16 residues. Germline values: CDR1 SEHNR, CDR2 FQNEAQ (reference sequence). Trimming removed 1 base at V and 7 bases at J, with 16 bases between. In DNA form, the CDR3 reads TGTGCCAGCAGCTTAGGGTCCCAAACAGCAAGCGGGGAGCTGTTTTTT. It translates to CASSLGSQTASGELFF.

This clone was picked up one time. The genes are TRBV10-3 and TRBJ2-7, with D possibly being TRBD2 (5 bases). V was pared by 2 bases and J by 3 bases, with 14 bases between. This CDR3 spans 15 amino acids. CDR1 is ENHRY, CDR2 SYGVKD, per germline. The CDR3 here is CAISEKGLGGYEQYF. CDR3 DNA: TGTGCCATCAGTGAGAAAGGGTTAGGAGGCTACGAGCAGTACTTC.

This chain joins TRBV9 and TRBJ1-2, with D unclear. The CDR3 is 15 residues long. V lost 3 bases and J 5 bases, leaving 17 bases between the germline ends. CDR1 and CDR2 from the germline V gene are SGDLS and YYNGEE. The CDR3 sequence is CASSGGPVGAYGYTF. In nucleotides, the CDR3 is TGTGCCAGCAGCGGAGGCCCCGTTGGAGCTTATGGCTACACCTTC.

The count of this clone is one. The CDR3 is CSVVVLAPSTDTQYF. The CDR3 DNA is TGCAGCGTTGTGGTCCTAGCGCCTAGCACAGATACGCAGTATTTT. The chain combines TRBV29-1 with TRBJ2-3; maybe TRBD2 (6 bases). The CDR3 loop spans 15 amino acids. V shed 4 bases and J shed 0 bases, with 14 bases lying between them. The germline CDR1 and CDR2 sequences are SQVTM and ANQGSEA.

This rearrangement joins TRBV7-3 to TRBJ2-3, with 12 nucleotides matching TRBD2. Germline-derived CDR1 and CDR2 are SGHTA and FQGTGA. The CDR3 length is 15 residues. Germline trimming cut 5 bases from V and 6 bases from J; bases unmatched to any gene: 6. In nucleotides, the CDR3 is TGTGCCAGCAGCCGACTAGCGGGAGCGGGGGATACGCAGTATTTT. Its protein product is CASSRLAGAGDTQYF.

The chain recombines TRBV7-8 with TRBJ2-1; no reliable D call. There are 12 residues in the CDR3. Trimming left V 5 bases short and J 5 bases short, with 7 bases between. Germline V gene data show CDR1 as SGHVS and CDR2 as FQNEAQ. The CDR3: CASSPGHNEQFF. The CDR3 region has the DNA TGTGCCAGCAGCCCCGGACACAATGAGCAGTTCTTC.

The chain carries TRBV28 and TRBJ2-7; 7 bases agree with TRBD2. J gave up 7 bases and V 5 bases, and 14 bases lay outside the gene matches. Germline CDR1 MDHEN, CDR2 SYDVKM. This CDR3 is built from 15 residues. CDR3 coding DNA: TGTGCCAGCAGTGCCCCGGGCGGGAGAATGAGTGAGCAGTACTTC. This gives the protein CASSAPGGRMSEQYF.

The V and J genes are TRBV19 and TRBJ2-2, with a tentative D call TRBD2 (6 bases). CDR1 is LNHDA and CDR2 is SQIVND in the germline V gene (reference sequence). There are 17 residues in the CDR3. V was shortened by 4 bases and J by 4 bases, with 19 bases between the two germline ends. The CDR3 DNA is TGTGCCAGTAGTAGCTATTCCGGGACTTTCTCCACCGGGGAGCTGTTTTTT. It specifies CASSSYSGTFSTGELFF.

The chain links TRBV4-1 to TRBJ1-4, with D maybe TRBD1 (6 bases). CDR1 is MGHRA, CDR2 YSYEKL, per germline. The V and J ends lost 1 base and 7 bases respectively, with 13 bases between them. The CDR3 covers 15 residues. CDR3 residues: CASSQGEGGGEKLFF. The CDR3 DNA reads as TGCGCCAGCAGCCAAGGGGAAGGGGGTGGTGAAAAACTGTTTTTT.

The chain employs TRBV28 and TRBJ2-5, with unresolved D. Trimming stripped 3 bases from V and 5 bases from J, with 13 bases between. Germline V CDR1 and CDR2: MDHEN, SYDVKM. The CDR3 length is 14 residues. The chain's CDR3 is CASSFHPGSETQYF. The CDR3 coding sequence is TGTGCCAGCAGTTTTCATCCCGGTAGCGAGACCCAGTACTTC.

This clone has only a few counts. This chain connects TRBV18 to TRBJ1-5, with 8 nucleotides matching TRBD1. CDR3 length: 15 residues. After removal of 2 bases from V and 2 bases from J, the junction contained 2 bases not matched to a gene. Germline CDR1 and CDR2: KGHSH and LQKENI. CDR3 nucleotide sequence: TGTGCCAGCTCACCAGGACAGGGAGGCAATCAGCCCCAGCATTTT. Its protein product is CASSPGQGGNQPQHF.

The genes are TRBV5-4 and TRBJ1-1; 9 positions match TRBD1. Germline CDR1 reads SGHNT; CDR2 reads YYREEE (reference sequence). The CDR3 spans 13 residues. J was trimmed by 5 bases and V by 4 bases; bases with no gene match: 3. In DNA, the CDR3 is TGTGCCAGCAGCCTGACAGGGGGGACTGAAGCTTTCTTT. Residues: CASSLTGGTEAFF.

This chain uses TRBV11-3 with TRBJ2-5; tentative D call: TRBD2 (6 bases). The CDR3 extends over 14 amino acids. Per the germline V gene, CDR1 is SGHNT and CDR2 is YENEEA. The V gene lost 5 bases and the J gene lost 5 bases, with 15 bases spanning the gap. CDR3 residues: CASSPPGGRETQYF. Written as DNA, the CDR3 is TGTGCCAGCAGCCCGCCCGGGGGTCGGGAGACCCAGTACTTC.

V and J are TRBV25-1 and TRBJ2-7; 10 bases agree with TRBD1. The germline CDR1 and CDR2 sequences are MGHDK and SYGVNS. There are 14 residues in the CDR3. V shed 3 bases, J shed 3 bases, and the junction held 2 bases outside the gene matches. For the CDR3, the DNA is TGTGCCAGCAGTGACGGGACAGGGGTCTACGAGCAGTACTTC. Its protein product is CASSDGTGVYEQYF.

The chain joins TRBV25-1 to TRBJ1-5; D not resolved. The germline V gene has CDR1 MGHDK and CDR2 SYGVNS. The CDR3 contains 14 residues. With 2 bases removed from V and 7 bases from J, the gap between germline ends came to 12 bases. The CDR3 sequence: CASSEPGVNQPQHF. For the CDR3, the DNA is TGTGCCAGCAGTGAACCCGGGGTTAACCAGCCCCAGCATTTT. The variable domain in full, with the rest retrieved from reference TRBV25-1 and TRBJ1-5, is EADIYQTPRYLVIGTGKKITLECSQTMGHDKMYWYQQDPGMELHLIHYSYGVNSTEKGDLSSESTVSRIRTEHFPLTLESARPSHTSQYLCASSEPGVNQPQHFGDGTRLSIL.

This clone was picked up one time. The rearrangement joins TRBV6-5 to TRBJ2-2; no clear D. Germline V gene lookup returns CDR1 MNHEY and CDR2 SVGAGI. This CDR3 contains 15 residues. Trimming took 8 bases from V and 0 from J, leaving 13 bases between them. In nucleotides, the CDR3 is TGTGCCAGCCGCTTCGACCCCGCGAACACCGGGGAGCTGTTTTTT. Its protein product is CASRFDPANTGELFF.

The chain joins TRBV20-1 to TRBJ1-2, with TRBD1 as a possible D gene (5 bases). This CDR3 comprises 11 residues. Germline V gives CDR1 DFQATT, CDR2 SNEGSKA (reference sequence). CDR3 nucleotides: TGCAGCAGACAGCTGGCCTATGGCTACACCTTC. This sequence encodes CSRQLAYGYTF.

The V call is TRBV4-3, the J call TRBJ2-7; tentative D call: TRBD2 (6 bases). The CDR3 contains 15 residues. Germline-derived CDR1 and CDR2 are LGHNA and YSLEER. The V end was cut by 3 bases, the J end by 6 bases, with 18 bases between. Here the CDR3 DNA reads TGCGCCAGCAGCCAGGACCCGGGACTGGGCTCCGAGCAGTACTTC. Protein sequence: CASSQDPGLGSEQYF.

The chain links TRBV27 to TRBJ2-1; unclear D gene. The CDR3 is 16 residues long. Germline lookup yields CDR1 MNHEY and CDR2 SMNVEV (reference sequence). Trimming took 8 bases from V and 4 from J, leaving 21 bases between them. The DNA for the CDR3 is TGTGCCAGCCCCCTTGAGGCCTACGGCCATTACAATGAGCAGTTCTTC. This gives the protein CASPLEAYGHYNEQFF.

This clone was counted only a few times. The chain carries TRBV6-1 and TRBJ1-3, with D hard to call. CDR1 and CDR2 from the germline V gene are MNHNS and SASEGT. The V end was cut by 1 base, the J end by 0 bases, with 10 bases between. This CDR3 contains 16 residues. The DNA of the CDR3 is TGTGCCAGCAGTGAAGATGGTCGGATCTCTGGAAACACCATATATTTT. It codes for CASSEDGRISGNTIYF.

The rearrangement uses TRBV27 and TRBJ2-5, with D maybe TRBD1 (6 bases). The CDR3 totals 16 residues. V was pared by 2 bases and J by 0 bases, with 13 bases between. Germline assignment: CDR1 MNHEY and CDR2 SMNVEV (reference sequence). The DNA for the CDR3 is TGTGCCAGCAGTTTAATCGGTACAGGGTACCAAGAGACCCAGTACTTC. It encodes CASSLIGTGYQETQYF.

The chain links TRBV4-3 to TRBJ2-1, with D hard to call. The germline V gene encodes CDR1 LGHNA and CDR2 YSLEER. CDR3 length: 15 residues. With 0 bases removed from V and 2 bases from J, the gap between germline ends came to 8 bases. The CDR3 protein is CASSQESAPYNEQFF. CDR3 DNA: TGCGCCAGCAGCCAAGAATCCGCCCCCTACAATGAGCAGTTCTTC.

This chain uses TRBV7-6 with TRBJ1-2; possibly TRBD1 for D (5 bases). CDR3 size: 11 residues. The germline gives CDR1 SGHVS, CDR2 FNYEAQ. Trimming shortened V by 6 bases and J by 6 bases, and 8 bases separated the two germline ends. The chain's CDR3 is CASSQGNGYTF. The CDR3 DNA follows: TGTGCCAGCAGTCAGGGCAATGGCTACACCTTC.

The rearrangement uses TRBV7-3 and TRBJ2-2, with D possibly being TRBD2 (6 bases). From germline, CDR1 is SGHTA and CDR2 FQGTGA. Trimming removed 3 bases at V and 7 bases at J, with 9 bases between. This CDR3 comprises 13 residues. CDR3 in amino acids: CASSLWRGGELFF. CDR3 in DNA: TGTGCCAGCAGCTTGTGGCGGGGCGGGGAGCTGTTTTTT. Variable domain in full (rest from reference TRBV7-3 and TRBJ2-2): GAGVSQTPSNKVTEKGKYVELRCDPISGHTALYWYRQSLGQGPEFLIYFQGTGAADDSGLPNDRFFAVRPEGSVSTLKIQRTERGDSAVYLCASSLWRGGELFFGEGSRLTVL.